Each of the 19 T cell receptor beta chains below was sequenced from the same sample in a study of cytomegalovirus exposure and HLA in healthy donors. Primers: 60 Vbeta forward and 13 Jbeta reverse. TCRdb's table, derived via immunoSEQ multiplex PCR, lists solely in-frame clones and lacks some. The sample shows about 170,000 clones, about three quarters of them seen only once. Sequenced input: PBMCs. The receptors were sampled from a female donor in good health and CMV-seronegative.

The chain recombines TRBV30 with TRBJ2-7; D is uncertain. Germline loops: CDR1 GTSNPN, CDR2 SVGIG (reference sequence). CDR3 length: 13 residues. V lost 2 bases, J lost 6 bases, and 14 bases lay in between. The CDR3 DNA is TGTGCCTGGAGTAACCTAGAGTCTGGCGAGCAGTACTTC. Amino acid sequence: CAWSNLESGEQYF.

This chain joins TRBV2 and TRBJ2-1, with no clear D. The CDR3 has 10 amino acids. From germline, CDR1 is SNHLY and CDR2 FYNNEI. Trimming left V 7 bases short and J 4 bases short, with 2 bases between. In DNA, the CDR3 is TGTGCCAGCATATACAATGAGCAGTTCTTC. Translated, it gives CASIYNEQFF.

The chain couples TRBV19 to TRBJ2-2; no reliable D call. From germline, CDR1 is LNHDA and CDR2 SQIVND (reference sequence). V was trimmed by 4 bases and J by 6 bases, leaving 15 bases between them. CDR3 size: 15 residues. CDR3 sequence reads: CASSTGSLRAGELFF. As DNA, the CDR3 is TGTGCCAGTAGTACCGGGTCCCTCCGAGCCGGGGAGCTGTTTTTT.

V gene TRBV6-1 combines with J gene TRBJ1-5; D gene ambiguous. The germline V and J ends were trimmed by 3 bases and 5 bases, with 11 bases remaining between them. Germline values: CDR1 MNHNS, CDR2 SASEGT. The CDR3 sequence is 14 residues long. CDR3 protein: CASSDGWRDQPQHF. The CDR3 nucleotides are TGTGCCAGCAGTGATGGATGGCGGGATCAGCCCCAGCATTTT.

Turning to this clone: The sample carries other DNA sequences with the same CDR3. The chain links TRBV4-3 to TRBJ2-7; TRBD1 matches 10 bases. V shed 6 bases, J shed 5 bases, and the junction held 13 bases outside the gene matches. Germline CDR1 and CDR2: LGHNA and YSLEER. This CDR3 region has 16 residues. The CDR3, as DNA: TGCGCCAGCAGACTGCCTCGGGACAGGGGTTCCGACGAGCAGTACTTC. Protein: CASRLPRDRGSDEQYF.

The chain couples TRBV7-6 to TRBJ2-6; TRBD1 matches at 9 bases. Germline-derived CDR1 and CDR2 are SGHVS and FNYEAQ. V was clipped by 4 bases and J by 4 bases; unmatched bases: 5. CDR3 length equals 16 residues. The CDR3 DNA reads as TGTGCCAGCAGCTGGGGGACAGGGTCCGGGGCCAACGTCCTGACTTTC. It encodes CASSWGTGSGANVLTF. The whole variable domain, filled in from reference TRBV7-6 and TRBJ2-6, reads GAGVSQSPRYKVTKRGQDVALRCDPISGHVSLYWYRQALGQGPEFLTYFNYEAQQDKSGLPNDRFSAERPEGSISTLTIQRTEQRDSAMYRCASSWGTGSGANVLTFGAGSRLTVL.

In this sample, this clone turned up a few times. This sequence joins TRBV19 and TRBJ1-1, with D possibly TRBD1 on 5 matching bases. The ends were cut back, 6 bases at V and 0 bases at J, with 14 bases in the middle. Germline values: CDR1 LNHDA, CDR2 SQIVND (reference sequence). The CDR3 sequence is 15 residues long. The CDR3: CASRGGTFMNTEAFF. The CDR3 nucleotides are TGTGCCAGTAGGGGAGGGACTTTTATGAACACTGAAGCTTTCTTT.

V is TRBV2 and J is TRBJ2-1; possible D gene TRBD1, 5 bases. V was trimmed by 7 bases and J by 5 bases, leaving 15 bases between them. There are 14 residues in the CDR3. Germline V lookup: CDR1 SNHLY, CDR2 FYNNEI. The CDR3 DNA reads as TGTGCCAGCAACGTACAGGTGGTCGACAATGAGCAGTTCTTC. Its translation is CASNVQVVDNEQFF.

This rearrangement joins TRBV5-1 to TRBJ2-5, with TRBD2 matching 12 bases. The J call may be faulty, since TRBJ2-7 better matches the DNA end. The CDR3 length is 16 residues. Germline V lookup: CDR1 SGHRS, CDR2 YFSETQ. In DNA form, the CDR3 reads TGCGCCAGCAGCTTGGTTGCTAGCGGGAGGGCCCGCGAGCAGTACTTC. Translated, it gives CASSLVASGRAREQYF.

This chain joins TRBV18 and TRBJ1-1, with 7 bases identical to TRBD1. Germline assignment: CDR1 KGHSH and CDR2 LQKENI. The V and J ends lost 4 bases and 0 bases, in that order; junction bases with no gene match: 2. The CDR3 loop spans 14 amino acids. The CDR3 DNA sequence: TGTGCCAGCTCACGGGACAGCATGAACACTGAAGCTTTCTTT. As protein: CASSRDSMNTEAFF. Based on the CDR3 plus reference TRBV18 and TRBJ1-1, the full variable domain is NAGVMQNPRHLVRRRGQEARLRCSPMKGHSHVYWYRQLPEEGLKFMVYLQKENIIDESGMPKERFSAEFPKEGPSILRIQQVVRGDSAAYFCASSRDSMNTEAFFGQGTRLTVV.

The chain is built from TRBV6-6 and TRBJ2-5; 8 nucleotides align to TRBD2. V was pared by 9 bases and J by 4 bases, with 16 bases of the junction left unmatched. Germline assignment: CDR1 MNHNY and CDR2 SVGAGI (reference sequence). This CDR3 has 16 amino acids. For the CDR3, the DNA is TGTGCCAGTAAAAGAGGGGAGGGACTAGTCTCAGAGACCCAGTACTTC. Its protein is CASKRGEGLVSETQYF.

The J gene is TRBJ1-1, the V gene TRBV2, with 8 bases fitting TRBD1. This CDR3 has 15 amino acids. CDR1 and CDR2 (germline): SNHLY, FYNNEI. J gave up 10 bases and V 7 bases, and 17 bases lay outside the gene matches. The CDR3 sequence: CASKRGGQGPGGAFF. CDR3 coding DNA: TGTGCCAGCAAAAGGGGAGGACAGGGCCCCGGGGGAGCTTTCTTT.

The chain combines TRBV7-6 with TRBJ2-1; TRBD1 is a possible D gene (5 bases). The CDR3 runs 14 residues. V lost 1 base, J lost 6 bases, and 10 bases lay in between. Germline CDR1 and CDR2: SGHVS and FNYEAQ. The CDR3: CASSLEQGFNEQFF. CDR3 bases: TGTGCCAGCAGCTTAGAGCAGGGTTTCAATGAGCAGTTCTTC. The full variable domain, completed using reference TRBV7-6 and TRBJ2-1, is GAGVSQSPRYKVTKRGQDVALRCDPISGHVSLYWYRQALGQGPEFLTYFNYEAQQDKSGLPNDRFSAERPEGSISTLTIQRTEQRDSAMYRCASSLEQGFNEQFFGPGTRLTVL.

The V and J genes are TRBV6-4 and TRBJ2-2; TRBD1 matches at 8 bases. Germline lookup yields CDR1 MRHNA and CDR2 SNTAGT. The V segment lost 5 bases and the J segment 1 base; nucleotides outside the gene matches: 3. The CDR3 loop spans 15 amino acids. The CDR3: CASSPTGGNTGELFF. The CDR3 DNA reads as TGTGCCAGCAGTCCTACAGGGGGGAACACCGGGGAGCTGTTTTTT.

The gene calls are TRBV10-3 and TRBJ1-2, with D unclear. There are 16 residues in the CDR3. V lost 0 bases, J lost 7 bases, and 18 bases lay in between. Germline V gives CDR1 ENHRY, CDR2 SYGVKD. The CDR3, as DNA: TGTGCCATCAGTGAGTCGGTCGTGGTTCGGGGTAGTGGCTACACCTTC. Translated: CAISESVVVRGSGYTF.

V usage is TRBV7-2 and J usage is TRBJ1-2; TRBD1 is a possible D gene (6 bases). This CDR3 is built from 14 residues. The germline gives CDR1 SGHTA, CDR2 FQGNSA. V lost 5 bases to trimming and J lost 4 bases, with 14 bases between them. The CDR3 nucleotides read TGTGCCAGCAGCCTAACTCCAGGGGCCTATGGCTACACCTTC. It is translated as CASSLTPGAYGYTF.

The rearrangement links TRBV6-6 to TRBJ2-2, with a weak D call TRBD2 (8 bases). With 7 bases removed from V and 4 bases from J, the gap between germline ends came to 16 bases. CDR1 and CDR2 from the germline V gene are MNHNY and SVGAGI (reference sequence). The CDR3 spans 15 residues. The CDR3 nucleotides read TGTGCCAGCACCCCAGGGGGGACTAGCACCGGGGAGCTGTTTTTT. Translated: CASTPGGTSTGELFF.

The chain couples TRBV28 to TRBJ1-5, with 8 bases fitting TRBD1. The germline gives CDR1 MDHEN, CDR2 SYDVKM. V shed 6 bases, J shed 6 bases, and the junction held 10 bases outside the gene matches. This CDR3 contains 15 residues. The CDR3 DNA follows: TGTGCCAGCAGCTTCCAACAGGGGGTCGTTCAGCCCCAGCATTTT. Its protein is CASSFQQGVVQPQHF.

The CDR3 protein is CASSEVGGGRAHEQYF. CDR3 nucleotides: TGTGCCAGCAGTGAAGTTGGCGGCGGGAGGGCCCACGAGCAGTACTTC. The chain is built from TRBV6-1 and TRBJ2-7, with 9 bases matching TRBD2. The CDR3 extends over 16 amino acids. Unmatched junction bases numbered 9, after V lost 1 base and J lost 5 bases. The V gene's germline CDR1 is MNHNS and CDR2 SASEGT.